The 11 T cell receptor beta chains below were found in one sample sequenced in a study of blood T cell repertoires in COVID-19. Data came from immunoSEQ multiplex PCR; TCRdb stores just in-frame clones and leaves some out. The sample lists around 140,000 clones, 75% to 80% occurring once. Sequences were obtained from PBMCs or T cells enriched from blood (not recorded which). The receptors derive from a woman aged 50 to 65 who had recovered from COVID-19.

V usage is TRBV4-1 and J usage is TRBJ2-1; TRBD2 agrees at 7 bases. Trimming at V came to 3 bases and at J to 3 bases, leaving 5 bases not matched to a gene. This CDR3 has 15 residues. CDR1 is MGHRA, CDR2 YSYEKL, per germline. CDR3: CASSHVTSLYNEQFF. The CDR3 DNA follows: TGCGCCAGCAGCCATGTGACTAGCCTCTACAATGAGCAGTTCTTC.

This chain connects TRBV30 to TRBJ2-3; D is perhaps TRBD1 (6 bases). Per germline, CDR1 GTSNPN and CDR2 SVGIG (reference sequence). The CDR3 is 16 residues long. Trimming pared 3 bases from V and 6 bases from J, leaving 22 bases between. CDR3 in DNA: TGTGCCTGGAGGAATCCCCTTGCAGGGGCCACCGATACGCAGTATTTT. This gives the protein CAWRNPLAGATDTQYF.

The rearrangement links TRBV3-1 (or the pseudogene TRBV3-2) to TRBJ2-4, with D possibly matching TRBD2 (5 bases). V was cut by 4 bases and J by 1 base, with 5 bases left in between. Germline V gene sequence: CDR1 LGHDT, CDR2 YNNKEL (reference sequence). This CDR3 is 13 amino acids long. In DNA, the CDR3 is TGTGCCAGCAGCCCTAGCGCCAAAAACATTCAGTACTTC. Protein product: CASSPSAKNIQYF.

This sequence joins TRBV28 and TRBJ2-5, with 11 bases fitting TRBD1. The CDR3 consists of 15 residues. V was pared by 7 bases and J by 4 bases, with 8 bases of the junction left unmatched. The germline gives CDR1 MDHEN, CDR2 SYDVKM. CDR3 sequence reads: CASTIGGQGGETQYF. The CDR3 DNA reads as TGTGCCAGCACCATAGGGGGACAGGGGGGAGAGACCCAGTACTTC.

This clone came up a few times. This sequence joins TRBV11-3 and TRBJ1-4, with 7 bases aligning to TRBD1. CDR1 SGHNT and CDR2 YENEEA come from the germline V gene. The CDR3 loop spans 15 amino acids. Germline trimming cut 6 bases from V and 5 bases from J; bases unmatched to any gene: 9. CDR3 sequence (DNA): TGTGCCAGCAGTTACCGGACAGGAGTAAATGAAAAACTGTTTTTT. Residues: CASSYRTGVNEKLFF.

The chain has TRBV25-1 and TRBJ1-6; D gene ambiguous. CDR1 and CDR2 (germline): MGHDK, SYGVNS. V was shortened by 8 bases and J by 11 bases, with 7 bases between the two germline ends. The CDR3 has 10 amino acids. CDR3 region: CASGGAPLHF. The DNA of the CDR3 is TGTGCCAGCGGCGGTGCACCCCTCCACTTT.

This clone occurred a few times. CDR3 residues: CASSPGTGEEKLFF. The CDR3 coding sequence is TGTGCCAGCTCACCAGGGACAGGGGAAGAAAAACTGTTTTTT. The chain joins TRBV18 to TRBJ1-4; 10 bases line up with TRBD1. CDR3 length equals 14 residues. Losses at the gene ends were 2 bases for V and 8 bases for J; bases not matched to a gene: 2. Germline assignment: CDR1 KGHSH and CDR2 LQKENI. The whole variable domain, filled in from reference TRBV18 and TRBJ1-4, reads NAGVMQNPRHLVRRRGQEARLRCSPMKGHSHVYWYRQLPEEGLKFMVYLQKENIIDESGMPKERFSAEFPKEGPSILRIQQVVRGDSAAYFCASSPGTGEEKLFFGSGTQLSVL.

The gene calls are TRBV19 and TRBJ2-7; D is unclear. This CDR3 contains 13 residues. V was clipped by 3 bases and J by 4 bases, with 10 bases between them. Germline values: CDR1 LNHDA, CDR2 SQIVND (reference sequence). CDR3: CASSISQAYEQYF. The CDR3 DNA follows: TGTGCCAGTAGTATCAGTCAGGCTTACGAGCAGTACTTC.

The DNA of the CDR3 is TGTGCCTGGAAACGGGCTCAGGGGGCAGGCTCCTACGAGCAGTACTTC. Protein: CAWKRAQGAGSYEQYF. The V call is TRBV30, the J call TRBJ2-7; TRBD1 agrees at 8 bases. This CDR3 is built from 16 residues. Per the germline V gene, CDR1 is GTSNPN and CDR2 is SVGIG (reference sequence). The J segment lost 0 bases and the V segment lost 4 bases, leaving 11 bases of the junction unmatched. The whole variable domain, remainder taken from reference TRBV30 and TRBJ2-7, is SQTIHQWPATLVQPVGSPLSLECTVEGTSNPNLYWYRQAAGRGLQLLFYSVGIGQISSEVPQNLSASRPQDRQFILSSKKLLLSDSGFYLCAWKRAQGAGSYEQYFGPGTRLTVT.

The V call is TRBV5-1, the J call TRBJ2-7, with 8 bases lining up with TRBD1. The V gene end was trimmed by 3 bases and the J gene end by 1 base; junction bases not matched to a gene: 3. This CDR3 comprises 14 residues. Germline loops: CDR1 SGHRS, CDR2 YFSETQ. The CDR3 loop is CASSWTGYSYEQYF. The CDR3 nucleotides read TGCGCCAGCAGCTGGACAGGGTATTCCTACGAGCAGTACTTC.

This sequence joins TRBV3-1 (or the pseudogene TRBV3-2) and TRBJ2-2; 7 positions agree with TRBD1. The V and J ends lost 3 bases and 6 bases, in that order; junction bases with no gene match: 1. The germline V gene encodes CDR1 LGHDT and CDR2 YNNKEL (reference sequence). The CDR3 has 13 residues. The CDR3 sequence is CASSQGTAGELFF. The CDR3 DNA reads as TGTGCCAGCAGCCAGGGGACAGCCGGGGAGCTGTTTTTT.